A single sample gave rise to the 16 T cell receptor beta chains below, sequenced in a study of T cell changes during pregnancy in multiple sclerosis. Only in-frame clones appear in the TCRdb table, and some are missing; sequencing was by immunoSEQ multiplex PCR. The profile shows about 48,000 clones, approximately 92% of them singletons. This specimen consisted of CD4+ T cells from peripheral blood mononuclear cells, obtained in the second trimester of pregnancy. These receptors came from a female donor in good health, enrolled as a control in a pregnancy study.

This clone was detected only once. This chain links TRBV19 with TRBJ1-2; tentative D call: TRBD1 (5 bases). Germline lookup yields CDR1 LNHDA and CDR2 SQIVND (reference sequence). CDR3 length equals 15 residues. V lost 3 bases and J 5 bases, leaving 16 bases between the germline ends. The CDR3 here is CASSIHRPGAYGYTF. As DNA, the CDR3 is TGTGCCAGTAGTATCCACAGGCCCGGCGCGTATGGCTACACCTTC. The full variable domain, its missing parts supplied by reference TRBV19 and TRBJ1-2, is DGGITQSPKYLFRKEGQNVTLSCEQNLNHDAMYWYRQDPGQGLRLIYYSQIVNDFQKGDIAEGYSVSREKKESFPLTVTSAQKNPTAFYLCASSIHRPGAYGYTFGSGTRLTVV.

This chain uses TRBV18 with TRBJ1-5, with 11 nucleotides matching TRBD1. This CDR3 is 13 amino acids long. Per the germline V gene, CDR1 is KGHSH and CDR2 is LQKENI. J was trimmed by 6 bases and V by 8 bases; bases with no gene match: 3. CDR3 sequence reads: CASGTGGGQPQHF. CDR3 in DNA: TGTGCCAGCGGGACAGGGGGGGGTCAGCCCCAGCATTTT.

The chain is built from TRBV5-1 and TRBJ2-1; 7 nucleotides match TRBD1. The V and J ends lost 4 bases and 4 bases, in that order; junction bases with no gene match: 11. The germline CDR1 and CDR2 sequences are SGHRS and YFSETQ. This CDR3 spans 16 amino acids. In DNA form, the CDR3 reads TGCGCCAGCAGCGCAGGGGGTACCTGGGGGTACAATGAGCAGTTCTTC. Encoded protein: CASSAGGTWGYNEQFF.

The V call is TRBV19, the J call TRBJ1-1; TRBD1 matches at 8 bases. Trimming took 5 bases from V and 0 from J; bases not matched to a gene: 5. CDR3 size: 15 residues. CDR1 and CDR2 (germline): LNHDA, SQIVND (reference sequence). The CDR3 loop reads CASSWRTGMNTEAFF. CDR3 nucleotide sequence: TGTGCCAGTAGTTGGCGGACAGGGATGAACACTGAAGCTTTCTTT.

This chain joins TRBV18 and TRBJ2-5; TRBD1 aligns across 7 bases. The CDR3 runs to 17 residues. Germline CDR1 and CDR2: KGHSH and LQKENI. V shed 4 bases, J shed 2 bases, and the junction held 13 bases outside the gene matches. The CDR3 region is CASSLNTGARAQETQYF. CDR3 nucleotide sequence: TGTGCCAGCTCACTCAATACAGGGGCCAGGGCACAAGAGACCCAGTACTTC.

V gene TRBV11-2 combines with J gene TRBJ2-1, with TRBD1 identical over 7 bases. CDR1 SGHAT and CDR2 FQNNGV come from the germline V gene. The junction had 10 bases not matched to a gene; V was cut back by 4 bases and J by 7 bases. The CDR3 is 15 residues long. The CDR3: CASSSGPGGFNEQFF. CDR3 nucleotides: TGTGCCAGCAGCTCAGGGCCAGGGGGTTTTAATGAGCAGTTCTTC.

This chain connects TRBV29-1 to TRBJ1-2, with unresolved D. The germline V gene encodes CDR1 SQVTM and CDR2 ANQGSEA. V was clipped by 0 bases and J by 7 bases, with 6 bases between them. There are 11 residues in the CDR3. The CDR3 sequence: CSVEEVGGYTF. The CDR3 region has the DNA TGCAGCGTTGAAGAGGTCGGTGGCTACACCTTC.

This clone occurred once. V and J are TRBV14 and TRBJ2-6, with D perhaps TRBD2 (5 bases). Germline CDR1 and CDR2: SGHDN and FVKESK. The V end was cut by 1 base, the J end by 3 bases, with 7 bases between. This CDR3 comprises 15 residues. CDR3 bases: TGTGCCAGCAGCCAAGGGGCGGGTGGGGCCAACGTCCTGACTTTC. The encoded protein is CASSQGAGGANVLTF.

The chain carries TRBV18 and TRBJ2-3, with 7 bases lining up with TRBD2. CDR1 is KGHSH and CDR2 is LQKENI in the germline V gene. V shed 4 bases, J shed 6 bases, and the junction held 10 bases outside the gene matches. The CDR3 consists of 15 residues. CDR3 coding DNA: TGTGCCAGCTCACGATTAAGCGGGGCTCAGGATACGCAGTATTTT. It encodes CASSRLSGAQDTQYF.

CDR3: CASAKLAGIYNEQFF. CDR3 sequence (DNA): TGTGCCAGCGCCAAACTAGCGGGAATCTACAATGAGCAGTTCTTC. The rearrangement links TRBV11-2 to TRBJ2-1; 10 positions agree with TRBD2. This CDR3 has 15 residues. Germline CDR1 SGHAT, CDR2 FQNNGV. V shed 8 bases and J 3 bases; nucleotides not matched to a gene: 7.

The chain joins TRBV10-1 to TRBJ2-7, with TRBD2 identical over 9 bases. Unmatched junction bases numbered 16, after V lost 5 bases and J lost 5 bases. Germline-derived CDR1 and CDR2 are WNHNN and SYGVQD (reference sequence). The CDR3 consists of 17 residues. CDR3 loop: CASSSEGGVAGVNEQYF. The CDR3 DNA reads as TGCGCCAGCAGTTCCGAGGGGGGGGTAGCGGGAGTAAACGAGCAGTACTTC.

The chain carries TRBV6-1 and TRBJ2-5, with TRBD1 matching over 7 bases. With V trimmed by 2 bases and J by 5 bases, 5 bases remained unmatched. This CDR3 contains 14 residues. The germline gives CDR1 MNHNS, CDR2 SASEGT. The chain's CDR3 is CASSESGRGETQYF. The CDR3 coding sequence is TGTGCCAGCAGTGAAAGCGGCAGGGGGGAGACCCAGTACTTC.

J is TRBJ2-3 and V is TRBV7-2; D possibly corresponds to TRBD1 (5 bases). The V gene's germline CDR1 is SGHTA and CDR2 FQGNSA. V gave up 1 base and J gave up 6 bases, with 11 bases separating them. This CDR3 is built from 14 residues. CDR3 residues: CASSLVTPGDTQYF. Written as DNA, the CDR3 is TGTGCCAGCAGCTTAGTGACCCCAGGGGATACGCAGTATTTT.

This clone turned up a few times. CDR3 bases: TGTGCCAGCTCACCACCGCTCACAAGTGGAAACACCATATATTTT. Encoded protein: CASSPPLTSGNTIYF. The chain combines TRBV18 with TRBJ1-3; the D is unclear. V was pared by 0 bases and J by 3 bases, with 9 bases between. The CDR3 is made up of 15 amino acids. Germline V lookup: CDR1 KGHSH, CDR2 LQKENI.

The chain has TRBV28 and TRBJ1-3; 8 nucleotides agree with TRBD1. Trimming cost V 7 bases and J 3 bases; bases outside gene matches: 8. This CDR3 spans 15 amino acids. Germline CDR1 is MDHEN and CDR2 is SYDVKM. CDR3 sequence (DNA): TGTGCCAGCACCTCACAGGGGGGCTATGGAAACACCATATATTTT. Encoded protein: CASTSQGGYGNTIYF.

About this clone: Other DNA sequences of this sample code for an identical CDR3. The chain links TRBV19 to TRBJ1-1, with D possibly being TRBD1 (5 bases). Germline CDR1 and CDR2: LNHDA and SQIVND (reference sequence). This CDR3 has 14 amino acids. Trimming removed 4 bases at V and 4 bases at J, with 13 bases between. The CDR3 nucleotides are TGTGCCAGTAGTACCCTCCCGGGGGGCACTGAAGCTTTCTTT. Translated: CASSTLPGGTEAFF.